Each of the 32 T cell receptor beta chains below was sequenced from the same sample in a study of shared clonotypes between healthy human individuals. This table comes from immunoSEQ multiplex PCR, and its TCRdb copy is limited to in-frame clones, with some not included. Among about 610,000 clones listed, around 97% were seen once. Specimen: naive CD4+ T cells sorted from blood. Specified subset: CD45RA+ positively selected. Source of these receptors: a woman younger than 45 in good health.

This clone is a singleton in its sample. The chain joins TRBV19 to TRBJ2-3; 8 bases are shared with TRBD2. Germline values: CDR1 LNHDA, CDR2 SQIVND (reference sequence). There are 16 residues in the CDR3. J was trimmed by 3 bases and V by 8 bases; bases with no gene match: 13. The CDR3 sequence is CASGMTSGRRTDTQYF. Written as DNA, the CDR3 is TGTGCCAGTGGGATGACGAGCGGGAGAAGGACAGATACGCAGTATTTT.

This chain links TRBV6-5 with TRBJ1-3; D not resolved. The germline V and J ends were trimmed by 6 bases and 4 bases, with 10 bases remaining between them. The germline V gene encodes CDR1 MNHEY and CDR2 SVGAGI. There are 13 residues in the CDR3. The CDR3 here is CASSPKKGNTIYF. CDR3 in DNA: TGTGCCAGCAGCCCGAAGAAGGGAAACACCATATATTTT.

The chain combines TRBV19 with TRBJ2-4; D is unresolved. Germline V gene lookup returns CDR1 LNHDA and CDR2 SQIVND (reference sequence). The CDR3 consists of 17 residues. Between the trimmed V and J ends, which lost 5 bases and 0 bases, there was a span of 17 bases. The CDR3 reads CASSSRALHRAKNIQYF. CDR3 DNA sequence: TGTGCCAGTAGTTCCCGAGCTTTACACCGAGCCAAAAACATTCAGTACTTC.

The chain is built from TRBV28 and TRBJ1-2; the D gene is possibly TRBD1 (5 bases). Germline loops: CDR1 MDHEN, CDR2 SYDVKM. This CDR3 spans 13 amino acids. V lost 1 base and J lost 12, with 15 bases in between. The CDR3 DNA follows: TGTGCCAGCAGTTTATCCCAGGGACCCGTGGACACCTTC. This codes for CASSLSQGPVDTF.

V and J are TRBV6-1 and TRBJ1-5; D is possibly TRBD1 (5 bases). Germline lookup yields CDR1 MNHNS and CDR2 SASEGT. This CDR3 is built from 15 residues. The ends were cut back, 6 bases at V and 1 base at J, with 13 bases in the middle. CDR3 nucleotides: TGTGCCAGCAGGTCGGGACCGGGGAGCAATCAGCCCCAGCATTTT. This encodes CASRSGPGSNQPQHF.

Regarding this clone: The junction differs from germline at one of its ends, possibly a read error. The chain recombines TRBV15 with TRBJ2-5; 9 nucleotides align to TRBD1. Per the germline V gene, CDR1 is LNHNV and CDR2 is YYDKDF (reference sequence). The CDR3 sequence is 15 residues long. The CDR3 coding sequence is TGTGCCACCAGCAGAGGGCACAGGGGGCAAGGGACCCAGTACTTC. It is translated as CATSRGHRGQGTQYF. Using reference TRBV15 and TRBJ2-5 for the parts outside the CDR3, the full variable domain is DAMVIQNPRYQVTQFGKPVTLSCSQTLNHNVMYWYQQKSSQAPKLLFHYYDKDFNNEADTPDNFQSRRPNTSFCFLDIRSPGLGDTAMYLCATSRGHRGQGTQYFGPGTRLLVL.

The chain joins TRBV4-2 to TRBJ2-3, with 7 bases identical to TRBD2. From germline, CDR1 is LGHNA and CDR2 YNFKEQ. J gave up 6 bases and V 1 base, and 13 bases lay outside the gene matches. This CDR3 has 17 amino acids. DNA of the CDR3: TGTGCCAGCAGCCAAGGGGTGAAGCGGGGCCTTGCGGATACGCAGTATTTT. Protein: CASSQGVKRGLADTQYF.

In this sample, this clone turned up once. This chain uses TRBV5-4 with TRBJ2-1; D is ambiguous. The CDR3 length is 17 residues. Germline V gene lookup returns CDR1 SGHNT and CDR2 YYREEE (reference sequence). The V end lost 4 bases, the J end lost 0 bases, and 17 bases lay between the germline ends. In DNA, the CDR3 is TGTGCCAGCAGCACCATCAGACCGCTCAGCTCCTACAATGAGCAGTTCTTC. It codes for CASSTIRPLSSYNEQFF.

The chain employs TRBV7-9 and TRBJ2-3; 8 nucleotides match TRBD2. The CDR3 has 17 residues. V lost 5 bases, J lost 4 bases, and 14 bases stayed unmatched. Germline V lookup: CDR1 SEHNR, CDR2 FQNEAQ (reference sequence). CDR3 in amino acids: CASSAKPPGRGADTQYF. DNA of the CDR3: TGTGCCAGCAGCGCAAAACCCCCCGGGAGGGGGGCAGATACGCAGTATTTT. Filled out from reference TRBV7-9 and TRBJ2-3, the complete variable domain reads DTGVSQNPRHKITKRGQNVTFRCDPISEHNRLYWYRQTLGQGPEFLTYFQNEAQLEKSRLLSDRFSAERPKGSFSTLEIQRTEQGDSAMYLCASSAKPPGRGADTQYFGPGTRLTVL.

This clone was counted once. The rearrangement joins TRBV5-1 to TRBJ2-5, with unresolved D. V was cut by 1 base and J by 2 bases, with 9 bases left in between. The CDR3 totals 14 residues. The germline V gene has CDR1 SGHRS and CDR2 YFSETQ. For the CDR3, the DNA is TGCGCCAGCAGCTTGCCCGACGGGCAAGAGACCCAGTACTTC. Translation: CASSLPDGQETQYF.

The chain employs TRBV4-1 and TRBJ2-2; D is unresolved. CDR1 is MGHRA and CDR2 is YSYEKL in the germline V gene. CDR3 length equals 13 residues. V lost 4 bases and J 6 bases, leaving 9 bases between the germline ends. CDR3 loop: CASSLIGAGELFF. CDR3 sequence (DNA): TGCGCCAGCAGCCTCATAGGCGCCGGGGAGCTGTTTTTT.

CDR3 nucleotide sequence: TGTGCCAGCGGCCCCGCCAATCAGCCCCAGCATTTT. Translation: CASGPANQPQHF. J is TRBJ1-5 and V is TRBV28; D not certain. The CDR3 loop spans 12 amino acids. Germline CDR1 is MDHEN and CDR2 is SYDVKM. Deletions cut 8 bases from V and 3 bases from J, with 8 bases between.

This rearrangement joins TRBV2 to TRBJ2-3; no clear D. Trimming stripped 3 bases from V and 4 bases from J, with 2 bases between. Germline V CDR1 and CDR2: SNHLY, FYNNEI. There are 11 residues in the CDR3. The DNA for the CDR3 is TGTGCCAGCAGTGAGCCAGATACGCAGTATTTT. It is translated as CASSEPDTQYF.

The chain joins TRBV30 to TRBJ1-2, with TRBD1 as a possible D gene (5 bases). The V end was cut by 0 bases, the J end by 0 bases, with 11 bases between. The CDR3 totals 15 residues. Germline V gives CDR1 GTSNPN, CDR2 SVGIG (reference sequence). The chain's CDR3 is CAWSVLAGPNYGYTF. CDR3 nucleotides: TGTGCCTGGAGTGTACTAGCAGGGCCTAACTATGGCTACACCTTC.

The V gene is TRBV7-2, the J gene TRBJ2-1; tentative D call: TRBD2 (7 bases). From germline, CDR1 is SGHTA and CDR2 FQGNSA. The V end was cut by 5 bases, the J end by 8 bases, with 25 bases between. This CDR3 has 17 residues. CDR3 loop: CASSPPTGEGGNDEQFF. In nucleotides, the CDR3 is TGTGCCAGCAGCCCCCCTACGGGGGAGGGGGGTAACGATGAGCAGTTCTTC.

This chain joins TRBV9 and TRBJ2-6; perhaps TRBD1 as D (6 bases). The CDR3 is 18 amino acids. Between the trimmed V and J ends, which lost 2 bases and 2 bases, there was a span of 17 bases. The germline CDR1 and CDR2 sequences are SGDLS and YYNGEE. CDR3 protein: CASSVGVTGYAGANVLTF. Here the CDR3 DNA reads TGTGCCAGCAGCGTGGGGGTGACAGGCTACGCTGGGGCCAACGTCCTGACTTTC. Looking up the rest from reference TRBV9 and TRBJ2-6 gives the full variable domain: DSGVTQTPKHLITATGQRVTLRCSPRSGDLSVYWYQQSLDQGLQFLIQYYNGEERAKGNILERFSAQQFPDLHSELNLSSLELGDSALYFCASSVGVTGYAGANVLTFGAGSRLTVL.

This CDR3 reads CASSLSERVDAGELFF. CDR3 coding DNA: TGCGCCAGCAGCTTGAGTGAGAGGGTTGATGCCGGGGAGCTGTTTTTT. The V and J genes are TRBV5-1 and TRBJ2-2, with a weak D call TRBD2 (5 bases). V was shortened by 1 base and J by 6 bases, with 16 bases between the two germline ends. The CDR3 consists of 16 residues. Per germline, CDR1 SGHRS and CDR2 YFSETQ.

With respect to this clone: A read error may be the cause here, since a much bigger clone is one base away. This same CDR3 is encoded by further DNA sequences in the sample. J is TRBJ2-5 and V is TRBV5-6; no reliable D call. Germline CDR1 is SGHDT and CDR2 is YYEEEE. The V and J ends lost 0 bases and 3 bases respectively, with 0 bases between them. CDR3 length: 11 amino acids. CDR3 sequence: CASSLEETQYF. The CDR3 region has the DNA TGTGCCAGCAGCTTGGAAGAGACCCAGTACTTC.

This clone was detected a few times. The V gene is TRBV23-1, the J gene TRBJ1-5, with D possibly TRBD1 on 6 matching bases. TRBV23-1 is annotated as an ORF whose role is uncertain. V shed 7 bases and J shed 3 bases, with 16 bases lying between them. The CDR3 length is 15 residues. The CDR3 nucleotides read TGCGCCAGCACCCAAAGGGGGGTGACCAATCAGCCCCAGCATTTT. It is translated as CASTQRGVTNQPQHF.

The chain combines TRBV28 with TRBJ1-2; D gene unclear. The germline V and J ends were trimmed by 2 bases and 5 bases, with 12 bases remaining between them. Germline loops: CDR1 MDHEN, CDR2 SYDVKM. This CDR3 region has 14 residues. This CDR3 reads CASSLPNLPYGYTF. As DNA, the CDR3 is TGTGCCAGCAGTTTACCCAACTTACCGTATGGCTACACCTTC.

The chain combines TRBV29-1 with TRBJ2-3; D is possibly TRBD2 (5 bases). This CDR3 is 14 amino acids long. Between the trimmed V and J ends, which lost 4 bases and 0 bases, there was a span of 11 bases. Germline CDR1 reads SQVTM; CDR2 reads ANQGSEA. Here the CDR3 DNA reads TGCAGCGTTGCCCACGGACTCAGCACAGATACGCAGTATTTT. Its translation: CSVAHGLSTDTQYF.

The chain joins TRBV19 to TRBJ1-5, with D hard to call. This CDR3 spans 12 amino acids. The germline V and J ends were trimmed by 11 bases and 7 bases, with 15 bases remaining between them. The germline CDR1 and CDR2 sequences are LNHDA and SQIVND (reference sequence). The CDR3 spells CACGVEWQPQHF. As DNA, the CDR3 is TGTGCCTGTGGGGTCGAGTGGCAGCCCCAGCATTTT.

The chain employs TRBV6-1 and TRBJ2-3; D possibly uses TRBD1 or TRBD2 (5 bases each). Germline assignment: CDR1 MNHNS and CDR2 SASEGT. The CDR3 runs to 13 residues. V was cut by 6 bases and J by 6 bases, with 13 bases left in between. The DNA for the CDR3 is TGTGCCAGCAGCCGGGACCCCCACGATACGCAGTATTTT. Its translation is CASSRDPHDTQYF.

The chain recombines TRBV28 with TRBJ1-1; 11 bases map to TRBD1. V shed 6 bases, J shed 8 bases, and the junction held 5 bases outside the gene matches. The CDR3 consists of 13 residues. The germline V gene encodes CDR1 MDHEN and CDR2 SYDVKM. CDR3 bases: TGTGCCAGCAGCCTGGACAGGGGGCTCGAAGCTTTCTTT. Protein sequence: CASSLDRGLEAFF.

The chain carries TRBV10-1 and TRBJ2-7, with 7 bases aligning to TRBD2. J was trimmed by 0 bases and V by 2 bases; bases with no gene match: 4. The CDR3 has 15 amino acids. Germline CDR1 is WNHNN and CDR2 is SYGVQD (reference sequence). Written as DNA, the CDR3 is TGCGCCAGCAGTGAGGGGTCTAGCGGCTCCTACGAGCAGTACTTC. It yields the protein CASSEGSSGSYEQYF.

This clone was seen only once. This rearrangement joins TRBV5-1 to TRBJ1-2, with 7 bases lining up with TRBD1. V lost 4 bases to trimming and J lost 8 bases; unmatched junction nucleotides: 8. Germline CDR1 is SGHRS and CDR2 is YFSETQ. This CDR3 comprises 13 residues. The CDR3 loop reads CASSQQGMYGYTF. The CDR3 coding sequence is TGCGCCAGCAGCCAACAGGGGATGTACGGCTACACCTTC.

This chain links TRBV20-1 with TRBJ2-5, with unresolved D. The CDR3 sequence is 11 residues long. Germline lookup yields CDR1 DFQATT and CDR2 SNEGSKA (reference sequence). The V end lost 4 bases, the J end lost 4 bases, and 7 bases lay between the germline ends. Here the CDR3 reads CSAKRAETQYF. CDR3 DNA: TGCAGTGCTAAACGGGCAGAGACCCAGTACTTC.

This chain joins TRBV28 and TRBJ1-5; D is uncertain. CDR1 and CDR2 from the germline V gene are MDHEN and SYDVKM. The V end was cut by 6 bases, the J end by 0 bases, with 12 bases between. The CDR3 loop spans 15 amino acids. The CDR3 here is CASRPPGYSNQPQHF. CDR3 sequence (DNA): TGTGCCAGCAGACCGCCAGGTTATAGCAATCAGCCCCAGCATTTT. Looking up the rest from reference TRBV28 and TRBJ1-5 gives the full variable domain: DVKVTQSSRYLVKRTGEKVFLECVQDMDHENMFWYRQDPGLGLRLIYFSYDVKMKEKGDIPEGYSVSREKKERFSLILESASTNQTSMYLCASRPPGYSNQPQHFGDGTRLSIL.

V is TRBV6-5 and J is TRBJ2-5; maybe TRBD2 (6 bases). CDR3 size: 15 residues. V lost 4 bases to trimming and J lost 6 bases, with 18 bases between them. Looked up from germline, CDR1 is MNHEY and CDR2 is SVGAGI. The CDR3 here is CASSSTGTLRQTQYF. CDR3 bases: TGTGCCAGCAGTTCCACCGGGACTCTCAGGCAGACCCAGTACTTC.

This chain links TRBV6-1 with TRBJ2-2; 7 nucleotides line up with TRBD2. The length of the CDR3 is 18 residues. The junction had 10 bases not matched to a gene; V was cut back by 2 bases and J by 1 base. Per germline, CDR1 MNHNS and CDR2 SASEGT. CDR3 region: CASSELPRGRGNTGELFF. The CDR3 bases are TGTGCCAGCAGTGAATTACCGCGGGGGAGAGGGAACACCGGGGAGCTGTTTTTT.

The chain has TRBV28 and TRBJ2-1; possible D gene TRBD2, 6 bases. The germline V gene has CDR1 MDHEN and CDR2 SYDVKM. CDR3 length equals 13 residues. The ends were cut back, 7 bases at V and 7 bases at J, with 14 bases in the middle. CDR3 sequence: CASTSGLGNEQFF. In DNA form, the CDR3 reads TGTGCCAGCACCAGCGGGTTGGGAAATGAGCAGTTCTTC. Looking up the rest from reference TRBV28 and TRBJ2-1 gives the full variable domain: DVKVTQSSRYLVKRTGEKVFLECVQDMDHENMFWYRQDPGLGLRLIYFSYDVKMKEKGDIPEGYSVSREKKERFSLILESASTNQTSMYLCASTSGLGNEQFFGPGTRLTVL.

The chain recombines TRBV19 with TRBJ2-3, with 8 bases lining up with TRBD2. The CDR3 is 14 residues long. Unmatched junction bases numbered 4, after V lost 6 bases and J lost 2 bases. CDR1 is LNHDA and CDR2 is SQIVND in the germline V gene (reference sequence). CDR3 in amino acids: CASSSSGNTDTQYF. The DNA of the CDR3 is TGTGCCAGTAGCAGTAGCGGGAACACAGATACGCAGTATTTT.